One TCR beta chain is described in this entry. Its specificity is not known. CDR1 SGHVS and CDR2 FQNEAQ come from the germline V gene. CDR3 length: 14 amino acids. Trimming took 1 base from V and 4 from J, leaving 7 bases between them. This sample was taken from a study of spatial heterogeneity in lung cancer. Study-wide results and limits: The study found that expanded intratumoral alpha and beta TCR counts tracked tumor mutation counts. Nonsynonymous mutation counts, ubiquitous and regional, were tracked by the respective counts of ubiquitous and regional expanded TCRs.

TCRdb re-called the 5' RACE reads through MiXCR, storing one row per CDR3 protein. The top ten hold roughly 10% of the sample, which has roughly 10,000 distinct CDR3 sequences, 12% seen once. As to time point: sample taken at primary tumor resection. There were 72 donors, all of them untreated patients with early-stage non-small cell lung cancer. The sequenced material consisted of unsorted whole RNA from tumor, nontumor lung or frozen PBMC. This sequence joins TRBV7-8 and TRBJ2-2; D ambiguous. The receptor was derived from a male donor with early-stage non-small cell lung cancer. This material consisted of lung tumor tissue, taken at surgery. DNA of the CDR3: TGTGCCAGCAGCTTAGAGGCGGTCACCGGGGAGCTGTTTTTT. Protein product: CASSLEAVTGELFF. Full variable domain (rest looked up from reference TRBV7-8 and TRBJ2-2): GAGVSQSPRYKVAKRGQDVALRCDPISGHVSLFWYQQALGQGPEFLTYFQNEAQLDKSGLPSDRFFAERPEGSVSTLKIQRTQQEDSAVYLCASSLEAVTGELFFGEGSRLTVL.